The 24 T cell receptor beta chains below come from one sample, sequenced in a study of T cells after yellow fever vaccination. TCRdb reprocessed the 5' RACE reads via MiXCR and lists one record per CDR3 protein. This table has about 510,000 distinct CDR3 sequences, 21% appearing once. The specimen was PBMCs, collected less than 25 days after the first yellow fever vaccination. All receptors derive from a man in his late teens or twenties who received the YFV17D yellow fever vaccine.

This clonotype was counted only a few times. The V call is TRBV4-2, the J call TRBJ1-1; 8 nucleotides match TRBD1. CDR1 and CDR2 from the germline V gene are LGHNA and YNFKEQ. This CDR3 contains 18 residues. J lost 1 base, V lost 4 bases, and 14 bases had no gene match. CDR3 in DNA: TGTGCCAGCAGCCCTTCAGCGCGGACAGGGAGTGGGAACACTGAAGCTTTCTTT. This translates into CASSPSARTGSGNTEAFF.

This clonotype was observed a few times. The CDR3: CSASGSAYEQYF. For the CDR3, the DNA is TGCAGTGCTAGCGGGTCGGCCTACGAGCAGTACTTC. The rearrangement links TRBV20-1 to TRBJ2-7; D is uncertain. Germline V CDR1 and CDR2: DFQATT, SNEGSKA (reference sequence). There are 12 residues in the CDR3. The ends were cut back, 3 bases at V and 2 bases at J, with 8 bases in the middle.

This clonotype is termed medium-sized. The rearrangement links TRBV12-3 or TRBV12-4 to TRBJ2-2, with a tentative D call TRBD1 (5 bases). V was trimmed by 6 bases and J by 5 bases, leaving 7 bases between them. The CDR3 length is 12 residues. CDR3 protein: CASSQGTGELFF. CDR3 in DNA: TGTGCCAGCAGCCAGGGAACCGGGGAGCTGTTTTTT.

This clonotype was counted between two and nine times. This sequence joins TRBV10-3 and TRBJ1-2; D ambiguous. This CDR3 comprises 13 residues. V shed 0 bases and J shed 6 bases, with 8 bases lying between them. Germline assignment: CDR1 ENHRY and CDR2 SYGVKD. The CDR3 sequence: CAISESWQDGYTF. The CDR3 nucleotides are TGTGCCATCAGTGAGTCGTGGCAGGATGGCTACACCTTC.

CDR3 sequence: CSASSSGQETQYF. CDR3 in DNA: TGCAGTGCTAGCTCGTCGGGTCAAGAGACCCAGTACTTC. The chain couples TRBV20-1 to TRBJ2-5; D unclear. CDR1 and CDR2 from the germline V gene are DFQATT and SNEGSKA (reference sequence). Trimming stripped 3 bases from V and 2 bases from J, with 10 bases between. This CDR3 is 13 amino acids long.

This clonotype was observed a few times. The chain uses TRBV20-1 and TRBJ2-3; 7 nucleotides align to TRBD2. CDR1 is DFQATT, CDR2 SNEGSKA, per germline (reference sequence). This CDR3 is built from 13 residues. The J segment lost 1 base and the V segment lost 5 bases, leaving 3 bases of the junction unmatched. CDR3 in DNA: TGCAGTGCTGAGCTAGCGGGCACAGATACGCAGTATTTT. It translates to CSAELAGTDTQYF.

This clonotype was seen only a few times. V and J are TRBV20-1 and TRBJ2-2; 9 nucleotides align to TRBD2. The CDR3 consists of 16 residues. Losses at the gene ends were 0 bases for V and 13 bases for J; bases not matched to a gene: 15. Germline V gene lookup returns CDR1 DFQATT and CDR2 SNEGSKA (reference sequence). CDR3 nucleotides: TGCAGTGCTAGAGATCCTCTAGCGGGGTCAGCCGGTGGGCTGTTTTTT. It is translated as CSARDPLAGSAGGLFF.

The gene calls are TRBV6-5 and TRBJ2-5, with D possibly called TRBD1 or TRBD2 (5 bases each). Trimming took off 5 bases at V and 1 base at J, with 5 bases between the two ends. The CDR3 length is 12 residues. Germline CDR1 reads MNHEY; CDR2 reads SVGAGI. The CDR3 protein is CASSGTQETQYF. CDR3 nucleotide sequence: TGTGCCAGCAGTGGGACCCAAGAGACCCAGTACTTC.

This clonotype was counted between two and nine times. The chain carries TRBV5-4 and TRBJ2-4; TRBD1 aligns across 10 bases. CDR3 length equals 16 residues. Germline V CDR1 and CDR2: SGHNT, YYREEE (reference sequence). The ends lost 3 bases at V and 9 bases at J; junction bases unmatched: 12. The CDR3 spells CASSSDPGTGVPIQYF. CDR3 nucleotides: TGTGCCAGCAGCTCGGACCCCGGGACAGGGGTGCCCATTCAGTACTTC.

This chain connects TRBV12-3 or TRBV12-4 to TRBJ2-7, with 9 bases identical to TRBD1. Germline trimming cut 8 bases from V and 6 bases from J; bases unmatched to any gene: 2. The CDR3 is made up of 11 amino acids. This CDR3 is CASGTGREQYF. As DNA, the CDR3 is TGTGCCAGCGGGACAGGGCGCGAGCAGTACTTC.

V is TRBV14 and J is TRBJ1-3; D is perhaps TRBD1 (6 bases). V was cut by 1 base and J by 7 bases, with 17 bases left in between. The germline V gene encodes CDR1 SGHDN and CDR2 FVKESK. The CDR3 is 16 amino acids. This chain's CDR3 is CASSQGYREQGNTIYF. The CDR3 region has the DNA TGTGCCAGCAGCCAAGGTTACCGGGAGCAGGGGAACACCATATATTTT.

This clonotype was counted a few times. The chain links TRBV5-1 to TRBJ2-3; a possible D gene is TRBD2 (6 bases). The V gene's germline CDR1 is SGHRS and CDR2 YFSETQ. The CDR3 consists of 13 residues. Trimming removed 4 bases at V and 2 bases at J, with 8 bases between. CDR3 loop: CASSAGPTDTQYF. The CDR3 DNA follows: TGCGCCAGCAGCGCGGGACCCACAGATACGCAGTATTTT.

This chain joins TRBV12-3 or TRBV12-4 and TRBJ2-1, with TRBD1 matching 7 bases. The CDR3 has 14 amino acids. The V segment lost 3 bases and the J segment 8 bases; nucleotides outside the gene matches: 7. The CDR3: CASSFPTGVDEQFF. CDR3 coding DNA: TGTGCCAGCAGTTTCCCAACAGGGGTAGATGAGCAGTTCTTC.

This clonotype was seen a handful of times. The genes are TRBV10-3 and TRBJ1-1; 9 nucleotides line up with TRBD1. J gave up 6 bases and V 2 bases, and 4 bases lay outside the gene matches. Germline V gives CDR1 ENHRY, CDR2 SYGVKD. The CDR3 runs to 14 residues. DNA for the CDR3: TGTGCCATCAGTGAGACAGGGGGCCTGTCTGAAGCTTTCTTT. Its protein product is CAISETGGLSEAFF.

The chain joins TRBV5-1 to TRBJ2-7; 12 nucleotides agree with TRBD2. The CDR3 sequence is 15 residues long. Losses at the gene ends were 4 bases for V and 3 bases for J; bases not matched to a gene: 5. Looked up from germline, CDR1 is SGHRS and CDR2 is YFSETQ. Written as DNA, the CDR3 is TGCGCCAGCAGCGTCGGACTAGCGGGATTCTACGAGCAGTACGTC. It codes for CASSVGLAGFYEQYV.

The V gene is TRBV6-1, the J gene TRBJ1-3; the D gene is possibly TRBD1 (6 bases). V was clipped by 5 bases and J by 1 base, with 12 bases between them. Germline V gene sequence: CDR1 MNHNS, CDR2 SASEGT. The CDR3 contains 15 residues. CDR3 amino acids: CASSRPRGSGNTIYF. The CDR3 coding sequence is TGTGCCAGCAGTCGCCCCAGGGGATCTGGAAACACCATATATTTT.

The chain uses TRBV12-3 or TRBV12-4 and TRBJ2-3; 8 bases map to TRBD2. This CDR3 is built from 14 residues. Germline trimming cut 6 bases from V and 4 bases from J; bases unmatched to any gene: 6. The chain's CDR3 is CASRPAGDSDTQYF. The CDR3 nucleotides are TGTGCCAGCAGGCCAGCGGGGGACTCAGATACGCAGTATTTT.

The genes are TRBV4-2 and TRBJ2-3; D call uncertain. Germline V gives CDR1 LGHNA, CDR2 YNFKEQ. CDR3 length: 13 residues. Between the trimmed V and J ends, which lost 0 bases and 5 bases, there was a span of 6 bases. The CDR3 loop is CASSQDSEDTQYF. The CDR3 nucleotides are TGTGCCAGCAGCCAAGATTCTGAAGATACGCAGTATTTT.

This chain uses TRBV5-1 with TRBJ2-3, with 10 bases matching TRBD2. The CDR3 is 16 amino acids. V dropped 4 bases and J dropped 1; count of bases not matched to a gene: 6. Germline V lookup: CDR1 SGHRS, CDR2 YFSETQ. The CDR3 here is CASSRASGGRTDTQYF. In nucleotides, the CDR3 is TGCGCCAGCAGCCGAGCTAGCGGGGGACGCACAGATACGCAGTATTTT.

This clonotype was found a few times. This chain uses TRBV5-1 with TRBJ2-7; maybe TRBD2 (6 bases). CDR1 and CDR2 from the germline V gene are SGHRS and YFSETQ. CDR3 length: 15 residues. Between the trimmed V and J ends, which lost 6 bases and 1 base, there was a span of 17 bases. CDR3 sequence reads: CASTPSIAASYEQYF. The CDR3, as DNA: TGCGCCAGCACCCCTTCCATAGCGGCATCCTACGAGCAGTACTTC.

This rearrangement joins TRBV12-3 or TRBV12-4 to TRBJ2-3, with a possible D match to TRBD1 (5 bases). V was cut by 0 bases and J by 6 bases, with 13 bases left in between. The CDR3 contains 15 residues. The CDR3 region is CASSLAQGRMDTQYF. CDR3 nucleotide sequence: TGTGCCAGCAGTTTAGCGCAGGGAAGGATGGATACGCAGTATTTT.

Only a few counts were recorded for this clonotype. The chain uses TRBV6-1 and TRBJ1-6, with a possible D match to TRBD1 (6 bases). Trimming took 6 bases from V and 3 from J, leaving 9 bases between them. Germline V lookup: CDR1 MNHNS, CDR2 SASEGT. CDR3 length equals 14 residues. The CDR3 sequence: CASSDRSYNSPLHF. CDR3 in DNA: TGTGCCAGCAGCGACAGGAGCTATAATTCACCCCTCCACTTT.

The J gene is TRBJ2-3, the V gene TRBV19; D not resolved. The CDR3 sequence is 13 residues long. Per germline, CDR1 LNHDA and CDR2 SQIVND (reference sequence). Trimming took off 6 bases at V and 3 bases at J, with 10 bases between the two ends. CDR3 bases: TGTGCCAGTAGCAATCAGGCAACAGATACGCAGTATTTT. This gives the protein CASSNQATDTQYF.

The rearrangement links TRBV12-3 or TRBV12-4 to TRBJ2-1; no definite D call. The CDR3 runs to 15 residues. V was clipped by 1 base and J by 7 bases, with 14 bases between them. CDR3 nucleotides: TGTGCCAGCAGTTTAGTGTTAGGGCCTCGGAATGAGCAGTTCTTC. It is translated as CASSLVLGPRNEQFF.